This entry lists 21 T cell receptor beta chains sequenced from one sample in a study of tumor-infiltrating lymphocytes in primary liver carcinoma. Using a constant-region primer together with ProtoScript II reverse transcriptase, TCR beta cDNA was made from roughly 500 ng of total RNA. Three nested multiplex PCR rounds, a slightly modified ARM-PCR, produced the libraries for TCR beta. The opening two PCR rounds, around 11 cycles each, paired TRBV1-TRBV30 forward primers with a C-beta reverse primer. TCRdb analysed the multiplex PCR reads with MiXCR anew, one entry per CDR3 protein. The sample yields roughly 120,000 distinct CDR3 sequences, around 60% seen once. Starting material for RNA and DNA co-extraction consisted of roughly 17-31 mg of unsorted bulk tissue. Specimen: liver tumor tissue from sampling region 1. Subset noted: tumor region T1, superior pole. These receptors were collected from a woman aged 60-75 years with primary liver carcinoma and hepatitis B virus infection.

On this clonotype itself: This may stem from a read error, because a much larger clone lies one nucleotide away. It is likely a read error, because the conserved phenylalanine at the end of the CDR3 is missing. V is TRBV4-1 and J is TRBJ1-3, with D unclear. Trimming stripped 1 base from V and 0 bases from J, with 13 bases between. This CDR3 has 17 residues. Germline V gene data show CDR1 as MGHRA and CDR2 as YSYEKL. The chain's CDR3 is CASSQVMGSASGNTIYL. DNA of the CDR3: TGCGCCAGCAGCCAAGTTATGGGTTCAGCCTCTGGAAACACCATATATCTT.

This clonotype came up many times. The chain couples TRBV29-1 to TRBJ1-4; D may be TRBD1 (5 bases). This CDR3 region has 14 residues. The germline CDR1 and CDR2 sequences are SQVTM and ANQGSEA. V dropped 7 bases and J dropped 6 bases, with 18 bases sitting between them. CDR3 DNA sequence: TGCAGCGCCAGAGGGGCAGGGCGGGATGAAAAACTGTTTTTT. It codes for CSARGAGRDEKLFF.

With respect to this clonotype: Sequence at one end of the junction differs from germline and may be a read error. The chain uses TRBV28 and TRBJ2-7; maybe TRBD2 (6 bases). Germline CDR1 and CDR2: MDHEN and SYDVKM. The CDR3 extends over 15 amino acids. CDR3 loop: CARSSPAGGIYEQYF. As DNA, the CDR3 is TGTGCCAGGAGTTCCCCGGCCGGCGGGATTTACGAGCAGTACTTC.

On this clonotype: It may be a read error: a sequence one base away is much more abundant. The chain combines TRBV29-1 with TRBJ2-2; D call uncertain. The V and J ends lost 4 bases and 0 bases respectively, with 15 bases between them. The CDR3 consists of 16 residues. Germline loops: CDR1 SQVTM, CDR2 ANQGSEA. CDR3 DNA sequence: TGCAGCGTTGGATTGGCGGTCCCGCCGAACACCGGGGAGCTGTTTTTT. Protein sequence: CSVGLAVPPNTGELFF.

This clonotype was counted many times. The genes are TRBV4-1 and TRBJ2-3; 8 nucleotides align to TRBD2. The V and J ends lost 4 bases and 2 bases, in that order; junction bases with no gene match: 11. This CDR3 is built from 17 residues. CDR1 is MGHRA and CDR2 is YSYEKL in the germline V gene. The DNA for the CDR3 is TGCGCCAGCAGCCGACAGATAGCGGGAAGACCCACAGATACGCAGTATTTT. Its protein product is CASSRQIAGRPTDTQYF.

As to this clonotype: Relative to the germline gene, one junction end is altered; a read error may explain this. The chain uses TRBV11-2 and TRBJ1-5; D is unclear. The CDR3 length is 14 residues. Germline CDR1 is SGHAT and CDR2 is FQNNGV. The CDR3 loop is CASSLLSGDQSQHF. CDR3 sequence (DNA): TGTGCCAGCAGCTTACTGTCGGGCGATCAGTCCCAGCATTTT. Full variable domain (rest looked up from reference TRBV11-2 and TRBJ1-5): EAGVAQSPRYKIIEKRQSVAFWCNPISGHATLYWYQQILGQGPKLLIQFQNNGVVDDSQLPKDRFSAERLKGVDSTLKIQPAKLEDSAVYLCASSLLSGDQSQHFGDGTRLSIL.

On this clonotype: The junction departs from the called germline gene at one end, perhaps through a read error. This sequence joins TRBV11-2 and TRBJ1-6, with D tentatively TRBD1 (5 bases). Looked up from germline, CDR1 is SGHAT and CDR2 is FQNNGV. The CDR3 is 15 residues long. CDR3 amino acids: CASSSVRTRGSPPHF. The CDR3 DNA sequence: TGTGCCAGCAGCTCCGTCAGGACACGGGGATCACCCCCCCACTTT.

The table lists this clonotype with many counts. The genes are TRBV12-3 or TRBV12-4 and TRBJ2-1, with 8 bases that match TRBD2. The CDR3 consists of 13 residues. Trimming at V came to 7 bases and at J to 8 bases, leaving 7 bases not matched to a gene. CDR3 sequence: CASTEVAGHEQFF. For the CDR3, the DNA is TGTGCCAGCACCGAAGTAGCGGGACATGAGCAGTTCTTC.

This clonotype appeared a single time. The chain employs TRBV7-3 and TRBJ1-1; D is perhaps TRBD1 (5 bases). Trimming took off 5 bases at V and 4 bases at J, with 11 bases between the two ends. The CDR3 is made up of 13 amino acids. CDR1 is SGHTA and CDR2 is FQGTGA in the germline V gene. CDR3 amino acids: CASSPSGGTEAFF. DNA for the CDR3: TGTGCCAGCAGCCCCTCCGGGGGCACTGAAGCTTTCTTT.

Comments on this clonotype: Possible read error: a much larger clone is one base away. CDR3 sequence: CASSSRGGNSYNSPLYF. CDR3 DNA sequence: TGTGCCAGCAGTTCCCGGGGAGGAAACTCCTATAATTCACCCCTCTACTTT. The V and J genes are TRBV6-6 and TRBJ1-6, with D unclear. This CDR3 has 17 residues. Germline loops: CDR1 MNHNY, CDR2 SVGAGI (reference sequence).

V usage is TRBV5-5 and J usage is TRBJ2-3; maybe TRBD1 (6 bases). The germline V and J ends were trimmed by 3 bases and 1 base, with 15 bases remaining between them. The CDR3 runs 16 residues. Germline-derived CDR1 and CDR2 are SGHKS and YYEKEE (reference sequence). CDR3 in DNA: TGTGCCAGCAGCTCCAGGGGATCGACTGGCACAGATACGCAGTATTTT. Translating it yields CASSSRGSTGTDTQYF.

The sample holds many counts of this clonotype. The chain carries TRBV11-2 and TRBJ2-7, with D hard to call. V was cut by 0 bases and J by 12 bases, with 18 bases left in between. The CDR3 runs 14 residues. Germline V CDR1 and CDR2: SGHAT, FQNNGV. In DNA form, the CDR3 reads TGTGCCAGCAGCTTAGATATCGTCATCCCCGGTCTGTACTTC. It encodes CASSLDIVIPGLYF.

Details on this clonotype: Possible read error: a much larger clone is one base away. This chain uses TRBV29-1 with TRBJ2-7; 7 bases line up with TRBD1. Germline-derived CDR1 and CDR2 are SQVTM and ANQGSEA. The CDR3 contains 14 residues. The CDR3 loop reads CIVEGTVNPYEQYF. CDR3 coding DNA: TGCATCGTTGAGGGGACAGTCAACCCTTACGAGCAGTACTTC.

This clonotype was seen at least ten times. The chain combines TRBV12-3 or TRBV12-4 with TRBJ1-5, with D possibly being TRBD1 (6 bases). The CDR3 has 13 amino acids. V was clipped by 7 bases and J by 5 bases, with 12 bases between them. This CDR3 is CASTDRTDQPQHF. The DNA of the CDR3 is TGTGCCAGCACCGACAGGACAGATCAGCCCCAGCATTTT.

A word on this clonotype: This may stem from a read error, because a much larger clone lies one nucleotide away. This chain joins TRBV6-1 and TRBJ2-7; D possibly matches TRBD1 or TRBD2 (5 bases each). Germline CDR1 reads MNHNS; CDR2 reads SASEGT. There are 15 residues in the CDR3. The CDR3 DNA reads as TGTGCCAGCAGTGGGGGGTGGTGGCTCACCTACAAGCAGTACTTC. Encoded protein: CASSGGWWLTYKQYF.

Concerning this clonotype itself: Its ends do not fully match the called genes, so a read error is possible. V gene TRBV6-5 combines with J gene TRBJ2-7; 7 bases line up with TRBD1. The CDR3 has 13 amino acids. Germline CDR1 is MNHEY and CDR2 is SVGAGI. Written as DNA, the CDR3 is TGTGCCAGCAGAACAGGGGCCGCATACGAGCAACACTTC. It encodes CASRTGAAYEQHF.

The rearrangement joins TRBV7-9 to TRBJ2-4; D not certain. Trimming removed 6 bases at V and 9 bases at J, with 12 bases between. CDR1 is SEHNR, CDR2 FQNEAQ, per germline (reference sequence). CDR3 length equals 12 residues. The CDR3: CASSFSEIIQYF. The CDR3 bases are TGTGCCAGCAGTTTCTCAGAAATCATTCAGTACTTC. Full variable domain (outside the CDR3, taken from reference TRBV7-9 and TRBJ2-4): DTGVSQNPRHKITKRGQNVTFRCDPISEHNRLYWYRQTLGQGPEFLTYFQNEAQLEKSRLLSDRFSAERPKGSFSTLEIQRTEQGDSAMYLCASSFSEIIQYFGAGTRLSVL.

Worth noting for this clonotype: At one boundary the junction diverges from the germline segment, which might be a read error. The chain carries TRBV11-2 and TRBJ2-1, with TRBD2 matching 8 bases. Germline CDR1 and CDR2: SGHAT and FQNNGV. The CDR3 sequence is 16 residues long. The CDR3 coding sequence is TGTGCCAGTAGCTTATTTTCGGGACTAGGGTACGATGAACAGTTCTTC. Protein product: CASSLFSGLGYDEQFF.

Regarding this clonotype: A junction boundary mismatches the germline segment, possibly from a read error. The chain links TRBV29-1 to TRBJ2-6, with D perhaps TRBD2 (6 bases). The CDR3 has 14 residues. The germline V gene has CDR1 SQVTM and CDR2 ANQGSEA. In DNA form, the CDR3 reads TGCAGCGTTGGGGGGGACTCTGGGGCCAACGCCCTGACTTTC. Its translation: CSVGGDSGANALTF. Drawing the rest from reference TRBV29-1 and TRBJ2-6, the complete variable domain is SAVISQKPSRDICQRGTSLTIQCQVDSQVTMMFWYRQQPGQSLTLIATANQGSEATYESGFVIDKFPISRPNLTFSTLTVSNMSPEDSSIYLCSVGGDSGANALTFGAGSRLTVL.

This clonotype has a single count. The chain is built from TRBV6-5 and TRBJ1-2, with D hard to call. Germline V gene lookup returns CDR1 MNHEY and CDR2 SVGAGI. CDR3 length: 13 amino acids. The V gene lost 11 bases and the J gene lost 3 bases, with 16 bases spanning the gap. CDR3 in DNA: TGTGCCGTTTCTACAGTGCGATACTATGGCTACACCTTC. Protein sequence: CAVSTVRYYGYTF.

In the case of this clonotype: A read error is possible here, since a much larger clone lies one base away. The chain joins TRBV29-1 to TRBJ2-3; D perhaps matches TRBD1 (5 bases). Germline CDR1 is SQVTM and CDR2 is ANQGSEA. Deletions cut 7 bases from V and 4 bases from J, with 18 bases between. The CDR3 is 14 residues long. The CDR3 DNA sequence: TGCAGCGCCGAGACAGCCCGCGGCGCAGATACGCAGTATTTT. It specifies CSAETARGADTQYF.